These 18 T cell receptor beta chains originate from one sample sequenced in a study of T cell responses to AZD1222 COVID-19 vaccine. Method: immunoSEQ multiplex PCR; TCRdb's copy keeps in-frame clones and lacks some. The sample has roughly 100,000 clones, around 92% seen once. The sequencing used peripheral blood, collected on day 0 of AZD1222 vaccination. The receptors originated from an adult in good health.

This clone was observed once. This rearrangement joins TRBV28 to TRBJ2-7, with a possible D match to TRBD2 (5 bases). There are 14 residues in the CDR3. The ends were cut back, 3 bases at V and 0 bases at J, with 9 bases in the middle. Per germline, CDR1 MDHEN and CDR2 SYDVKM. The CDR3: CASSFFRGSYEQYF. DNA of the CDR3: TGTGCCAGCAGTTTTTTCCGGGGCTCCTACGAGCAGTACTTC.

V gene TRBV7-9 combines with J gene TRBJ2-5; maybe TRBD2 (6 bases). The CDR3 contains 14 residues. Germline V gene lookup returns CDR1 SEHNR and CDR2 FQNEAQ (reference sequence). Trimming removed 5 bases at V and 0 bases at J, with 10 bases between. This CDR3 is CASSTGLNQETQYF. In DNA form, the CDR3 reads TGTGCCAGCAGCACCGGACTAAACCAAGAGACCCAGTACTTC.

The chain recombines TRBV19 with TRBJ2-1, with D perhaps being TRBD1 or TRBD2 (7 bases each). V lost 6 bases and J lost 3, with 15 bases in between. The CDR3 loop spans 15 amino acids. Germline-derived CDR1 and CDR2 are LNHDA and SQIVND (reference sequence). The CDR3 loop is CASRSGDSHYNEQFF. CDR3 nucleotides: TGTGCCAGTAGAAGCGGGGACAGCCACTACAATGAGCAGTTCTTC.

The CDR3 spells CSAQLFYEQYF. The CDR3 nucleotides read TGCAGTGCTCAGCTATTCTACGAGCAGTACTTC. The chain carries TRBV20-1 and TRBJ2-7; no clear D. The CDR3 is 11 residues long. V was shortened by 5 bases and J by 3 bases, with 8 bases between the two germline ends. Germline V gene lookup returns CDR1 DFQATT and CDR2 SNEGSKA (reference sequence).

This chain links TRBV2 with TRBJ2-1, with 13 bases lining up with TRBD2. Trimming took 7 bases from V and 4 from J; bases not matched to a gene: 4. The CDR3 loop spans 15 amino acids. In germline, CDR1 is SNHLY, CDR2 FYNNEI. The CDR3 region is CASKGLAGNYNEQFF. The CDR3 DNA sequence: TGTGCCAGCAAGGGACTAGCGGGGAATTACAATGAGCAGTTCTTC.

The V and J genes are TRBV9 and TRBJ1-4; TRBD1 matches at 9 bases. Per the germline V gene, CDR1 is SGDLS and CDR2 is YYNGEE. V lost 4 bases to trimming and J lost 0 bases; unmatched junction nucleotides: 4. This CDR3 has 16 residues. CDR3 sequence: CASSLDRGATNEKLFF. The CDR3 bases are TGTGCCAGCAGCTTGGACAGGGGCGCAACTAATGAAAAACTGTTTTTT.

The gene calls are TRBV6-1 and TRBJ2-7; D is uncertain. Germline values: CDR1 MNHNS, CDR2 SASEGT. V was trimmed by 3 bases and J by 3 bases, leaving 9 bases between them. CDR3 length: 13 residues. CDR3 in amino acids: CASSEGRSYEQYF. DNA of the CDR3: TGTGCCAGCAGTGAGGGCAGAAGCTACGAGCAGTACTTC.

The chain joins TRBV4-3 to TRBJ2-3, with 15 bases lining up with TRBD2. This CDR3 is built from 17 residues. Germline values: CDR1 LGHNA, CDR2 YSLEER. V lost 3 bases and J lost 2; bases outside the gene matches: 3. The CDR3 loop reads CASSHRTSGRDTDTQYF. In nucleotides, the CDR3 is TGCGCCAGCAGCCATCGGACTAGCGGGAGGGACACAGATACGCAGTATTTT.

This chain connects TRBV5-8 to TRBJ2-7; 14 bases fit TRBD2. CDR1 is SGHTS, CDR2 YDEGEE, per germline. With 5 bases clipped from V and 1 base from J, the junction kept 11 bases outside the gene matches. The CDR3 sequence is 18 residues long. CDR3 nucleotides: TGTGCCAGCAGTGAGGGGACTAGCGGGAGAATAATATCCTACGAGCAGTACTTC. Protein product: CASSEGTSGRIISYEQYF.

The chain employs TRBV19 and TRBJ2-5; 11 bases are shared with TRBD1. The junction had 6 bases not matched to a gene; V was cut back by 7 bases and J by 5 bases. The germline V gene encodes CDR1 LNHDA and CDR2 SQIVND (reference sequence). The CDR3 has 14 amino acids. The DNA for the CDR3 is TGTGCCAGTACGGACAGGGGGCGCGGGGAGACCCAGTACTTC. This translates into CASTDRGRGETQYF.

This clone has more than one count but fewer than ten. The chain has TRBV7-8 and TRBJ2-7; D is undetermined. The CDR3 is 17 amino acids. Trimming left V 5 bases short and J 6 bases short, with 26 bases between. Germline V lookup: CDR1 SGHVS, CDR2 FQNEAQ. The CDR3 is CASSAHTRASPNPEQYF. The CDR3 region has the DNA TGTGCCAGCAGCGCACATACCCGGGCCTCCCCAAACCCCGAGCAGTACTTC.

The V call is TRBV18, the J call TRBJ1-6, with D perhaps matching TRBD1 (5 bases). Germline V lookup: CDR1 KGHSH, CDR2 LQKENI. Trimming removed 3 bases at V and 0 bases at J, with 12 bases between. This CDR3 is built from 17 residues. CDR3 in DNA: TGTGCCAGCTCACCCCTCGGGGCCAACTCCTATAATTCACCCCTCCACTTT. This gives the protein CASSPLGANSYNSPLHF.

In this sample, this clone turned up once. The chain couples TRBV11-2 to TRBJ2-5, with unresolved D. With 3 bases removed from V and 4 bases from J, the gap between germline ends came to 9 bases. There are 13 residues in the CDR3. CDR1 and CDR2 (germline): SGHAT, FQNNGV. The CDR3 DNA sequence: TGTGCCAGCAGCTTTGGGATGTTAGAGACCCAGTACTTC. It specifies CASSFGMLETQYF.

V gene TRBV7-2 combines with J gene TRBJ2-2; D is undetermined. Germline values: CDR1 SGHTA, CDR2 FQGNSA. The CDR3 loop spans 12 amino acids. V was shortened by 5 bases and J by 6 bases, with 7 bases between the two germline ends. DNA of the CDR3: TGTGCCAGCAGCCCTTATTCCGGGGAGCTGTTTTTT. Translation: CASSPYSGELFF.

The rearrangement joins TRBV6-4 to TRBJ2-1, with 8 bases matching TRBD2. Germline V CDR1 and CDR2: MRHNA, SNTAGT. V was clipped by 5 bases and J by 0 bases; unmatched bases: 3. This CDR3 is built from 15 residues. The CDR3 DNA follows: TGTGCCAGCAGTTCCGGGACTAGCTCCTACAATGAGCAGTTCTTC. Its protein product is CASSSGTSSYNEQFF.

The chain joins TRBV7-2 to TRBJ1-6, with D possibly TRBD1 on 6 matching bases. This CDR3 contains 14 residues. V dropped 5 bases and J dropped 7 bases, with 12 bases sitting between them. Per the germline V gene, CDR1 is SGHTA and CDR2 is FQGNSA. CDR3: CASSPDRRNSPLHF. The CDR3 nucleotides are TGTGCCAGCAGCCCTGACAGGCGAAATTCACCCCTCCACTTT.

This sequence joins TRBV9 and TRBJ2-2; perhaps D is TRBD1 or TRBD2 (5 bases each). Trimming removed 3 bases at V and 4 bases at J, with 16 bases between. Germline values: CDR1 SGDLS, CDR2 YYNGEE. The CDR3 has 16 residues. The CDR3 region has the DNA TGTGCCAGCAGCGAGAGGGGAGCGGCTTTCACCGGGGAGCTGTTTTTT. This gives the protein CASSERGAAFTGELFF.

The rearrangement uses TRBV28 and TRBJ2-2; TRBD2 aligns across 7 bases. V lost 6 bases, J lost 3 bases, and 7 bases stayed unmatched. Per the germline V gene, CDR1 is MDHEN and CDR2 is SYDVKM. The CDR3 has 15 residues. For the CDR3, the DNA is TGTGCCAGCAGCTTGAGCGGGATCTACACCGGGGAGCTGTTTTTT. Amino acid sequence: CASSLSGIYTGELFF.